This TCR beta chain was obtained from a study of T cells expressing NK-cell markers. Study at large: Sorted CD3+CD56-NKG2C+, CD3+CD56+NKG2C- and CD3+CD56+NKG2C+ T cells were the source of the TCR beta repertoires. Among the eight sequenced donors, seven tested HCMV-seropositive and one tested seronegative.

Study-level points and caveats: In a few donors, dominant clonotypes made up about 28.3-60.1% of CD3+CD56-NKG2C+ cells.

Concerning this clonotype: Its antigen is not known.

Germline values: CDR1 MGHDK, CDR2 SYGVNS. This CDR3 has 16 residues. TCR beta libraries carry UMIs added by 5'RACE template switching. TCRdb re-called the 5' RACE reads; one entry per CDR3 protein, DNA not given. The listing records almost 450,000 distinct CDR3 sequences. V gene TRBV25-1 combines with J gene TRBJ1-6; the D call from TCRdb, TRBD1, cannot be confirmed without DNA. The specimen was blood T cells: a sorted CD56 or NKG2C T cell subset, CD4+ or CD8+ T cells, or bulk PBMC T cells (not recorded which). This TCR was sampled from a woman between 18 and 75 years old in good health. The CDR3 loop reads CASSELGVSYNSPLHF.